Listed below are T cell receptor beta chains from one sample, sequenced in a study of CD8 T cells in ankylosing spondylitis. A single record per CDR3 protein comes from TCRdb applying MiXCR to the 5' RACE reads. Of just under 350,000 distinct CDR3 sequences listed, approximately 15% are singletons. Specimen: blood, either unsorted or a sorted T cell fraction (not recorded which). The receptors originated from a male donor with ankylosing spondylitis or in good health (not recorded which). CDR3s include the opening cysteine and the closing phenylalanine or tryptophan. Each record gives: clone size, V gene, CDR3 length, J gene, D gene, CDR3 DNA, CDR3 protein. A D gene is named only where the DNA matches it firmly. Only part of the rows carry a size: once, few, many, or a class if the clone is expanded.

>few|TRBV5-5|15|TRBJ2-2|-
TGTGCCAGCAGCTTCCAGGTGGGGGAGACCGGGGAGCTGTTTTTT
CASSFQVGETGELFF
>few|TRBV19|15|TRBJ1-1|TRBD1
TGTGCCAGTAGTCTACAGGGGGCCCGGAACACTGAAGCTTTCTTT
CASSLQGARNTEAFF
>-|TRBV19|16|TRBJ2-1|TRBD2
TGTGCCAGTAGTATTACTGTGGGACTAGCGTTGAATGAGCAGTTCTTC
CASSITVGLALNEQFF
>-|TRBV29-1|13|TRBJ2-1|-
TGCAGCGTCCGACCAGGACCTGTGAACGAGCAGTTCTTC
CSVRPGPVNEQFF
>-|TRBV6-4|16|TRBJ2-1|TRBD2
TGTGCCAGCAAGGGACTAGCGGGGGCCTCAAGGGATGAGCAGTTCTTC
CASKGLAGASRDEQFF
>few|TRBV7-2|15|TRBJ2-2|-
TGTGCCAGCAGCTTAGAGCGACTCAACACCGGGGAGCTGTTTTTT
CASSLERLNTGELFF
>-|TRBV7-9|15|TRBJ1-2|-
TGTGCCAGCAGCTCCCTGGCAGGGGCGCCGTATGGCTACACCTTC
CASSSLAGAPYGYTF
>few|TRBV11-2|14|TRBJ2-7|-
TGTGCCAGCAGCCCCCGGACAAGGCTTTACGAGCAGTACTTC
CASSPRTRLYEQYF
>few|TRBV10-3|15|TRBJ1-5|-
TGTGCCATCAGTGACCCGGGACTAAACAATCAGCCCCAGCATTTT
CAISDPGLNNQPQHF
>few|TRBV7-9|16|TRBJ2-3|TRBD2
TGTGCCAGCAGCTCAGGGACTAGCGGGTACACAGATACGCAGTATTTT
CASSSGTSGYTDTQYF
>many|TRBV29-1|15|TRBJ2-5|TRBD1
TGCAGCGTTGTGGTCAGGGGGCCTGGGAGAGAGACCCAGTACTTC
CSVVVRGPGRETQYF
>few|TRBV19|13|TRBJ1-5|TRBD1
TGTGCCAGCGGGGACAGGGACGGTCAGCCCCAGCATTTT
CASGDRDGQPQHF
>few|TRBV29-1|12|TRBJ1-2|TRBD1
TGCAGCGCCGGACAGGAAGGTGGAGGCTACACCTTC
CSAGQEGGGYTF
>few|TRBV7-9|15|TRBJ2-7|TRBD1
TGTGCCAGCAGCTATTGGACAGGGAGCTCCTACGAGCAGTACTTC
CASSYWTGSSYEQYF
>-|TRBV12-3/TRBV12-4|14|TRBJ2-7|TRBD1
TGTGCCAGCAGTTCCCCGGGACAGGGTTACGAGCAGTACTTC
CASSSPGQGYEQYF
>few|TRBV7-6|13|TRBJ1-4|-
TGTGCCAGCAGGCGTGGGGTTGACGAAAAACTGTTTTTT
CASRRGVDEKLFF
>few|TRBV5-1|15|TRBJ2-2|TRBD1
TGCGCCAGCAGCTTTCGGACAGGGCAGGCCGGGGAGCTGTTTTTT
CASSFRTGQAGELFF
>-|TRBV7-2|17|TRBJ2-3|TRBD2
TGTGCCAGCAGCTCCCAGGGTAGCGGGGGGGCACGAGATACGCAGTATTTT
CASSSQGSGGARDTQYF
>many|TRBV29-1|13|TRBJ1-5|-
TGCAGCGTTGAAGTTCAGCGAGATCAGCCCCAGCATTTT
CSVEVQRDQPQHF
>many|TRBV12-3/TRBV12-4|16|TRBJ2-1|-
TGTGCCAGCAGTTTGAGAAGTGGGACCTTACGGGGTGAGCAGTTCTTC
CASSLRSGTLRGEQFF
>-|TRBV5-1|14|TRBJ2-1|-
TGCGCCAGCAGCTCCCTTGCAGCAATCAATGAGCAGTTCTTC
CASSSLAAINEQFF
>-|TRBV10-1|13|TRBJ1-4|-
TGCGCCAGCAGCCGGGAAGCGGGGGAAAAACTGTTTTTT
CASSREAGEKLFF
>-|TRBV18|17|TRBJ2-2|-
TGTGCCAGCTCACCACTCCGGACAGACTCGAACACCGGGGAGCTGTTTTTT
CASSPLRTDSNTGELFF
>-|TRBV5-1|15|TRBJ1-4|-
TGCGCCAGCACCAATCTGGAGGGGGGCGTTGAAAAACTGTTTTTT
CASTNLEGGVEKLFF
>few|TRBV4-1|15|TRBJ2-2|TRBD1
TGCGCCAGCAGCCATCGACAGGGACCAACCGGGGAGCTGTTTTTT
CASSHRQGPTGELFF
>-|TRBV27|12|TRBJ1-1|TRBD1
TGTGCCAGCGGACAGGGGTACACTGAAGCTTTCTTT
CASGQGYTEAFF
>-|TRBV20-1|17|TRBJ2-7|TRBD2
TGCAGTGCTACCGGGACTAGCGGGAGAACCGCCGGGAGCGAGCAGTACTTC
CSATGTSGRTAGSEQYF
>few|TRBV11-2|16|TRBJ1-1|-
TGTGCCAGCAGCTCCCCGCGAGGGCGGACGAACACTGAAGCTTTCTTT
CASSSPRGRTNTEAFF
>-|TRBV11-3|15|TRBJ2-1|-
TGTGCCAGCAGCTCCGAGGGGAACTCCTACAATGAGCAGTTCTTC
CASSSEGNSYNEQFF
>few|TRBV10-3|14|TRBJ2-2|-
TGTGCCATCACTGGCAATGCGAACACCGGGGAGCTGTTTTTT
CAITGNANTGELFF